The rows below give T cell receptor beta chains drawn from one sample of a study of cytomegalovirus exposure and HLA in healthy donors. Assay: immunoSEQ multiplex PCR; the TCRdb copy retains only in-frame clones and omits some. The table has around 140,000 clones, 76% seen once. Sequencing was carried out using PBMCs. The receptor set was obtained from a female donor in good health and CMV-seropositive. Both conserved end residues are part of each CDR3. The D gene is left open where the match is weak. The size field is filled for only some rows; it gives once, few, many or a size class.

CDR3 protein: CASMGAGDGTNQETQYF
J gene: TRBJ2-5
D gene: NA
clone size: few
V gene: TRBV19

CDR3 protein: CASSFPGQGTSETQYF
J gene: TRBJ2-5
D gene: TRBD1
clone size: NA
V gene: TRBV5-6

CDR3 protein: CASSQEGQGARGYTF
J gene: TRBJ1-2
D gene: TRBD1
clone size: NA
V gene: TRBV4-1

CDR3 protein: CSARKSESSYEQYF
J gene: TRBJ2-7
D gene: NA
clone size: NA
V gene: TRBV29-1

CDR3 protein: CASSLGSGHQPQHF
J gene: TRBJ1-5
D gene: NA
clone size: few
V gene: TRBV7-9

CDR3 protein: CASSQDASGGASYNEQFF
J gene: TRBJ2-1
D gene: TRBD2
clone size: NA
V gene: TRBV4-2

CDR3 protein: CASSSGTSGGTGELFF
J gene: TRBJ2-2
D gene: TRBD2
clone size: NA
V gene: TRBV19

CDR3 protein: CASSPTGDTYEQYF
J gene: TRBJ2-7
D gene: TRBD1
clone size: NA
V gene: TRBV5-1

CDR3 protein: CASSARDRTAEQPQHF
J gene: TRBJ1-5
D gene: NA
clone size: NA
V gene: TRBV21-1

CDR3 protein: CASSYDREREKLFF
J gene: TRBJ1-4
D gene: TRBD1
clone size: NA
V gene: TRBV16

CDR3 protein: CASSSSKRERDTQYF
J gene: TRBJ2-3
D gene: TRBD2
clone size: NA
V gene: TRBV7-9

CDR3 protein: CASSLGPDRINEQFF
J gene: TRBJ2-1
D gene: TRBD1
clone size: NA
V gene: TRBV11-2

CDR3 protein: CASCWTHPGGNTIYF
J gene: TRBJ1-3
D gene: NA
clone size: NA
V gene: TRBV10-1

CDR3 protein: CASQSGANEQYF
J gene: TRBJ2-7
D gene: NA
clone size: once
V gene: TRBV5-1

CDR3 protein: CASRLLAGLQDTQYF
J gene: TRBJ2-3
D gene: TRBD2
clone size: NA
V gene: TRBV6-5

CDR3 protein: CASSQGSGGAPDTQYF
J gene: TRBJ2-3
D gene: TRBD2
clone size: NA
V gene: TRBV4-2

CDR3 protein: CASSFWSGRQPQHF
J gene: TRBJ1-5
D gene: NA
clone size: few
V gene: TRBV28

CDR3 protein: CASSHYEQFF
J gene: TRBJ2-1
D gene: NA
clone size: NA
V gene: TRBV4-1

CDR3 protein: CASSGLRSGSNEQYF
J gene: NA
D gene: TRBD2
clone size: few
V gene: TRBV6-1

CDR3 protein: CASSFQGGTDTQYF
J gene: TRBJ2-3
D gene: TRBD1
clone size: NA
V gene: TRBV7-3

CDR3 protein: CAINGQGLADTQYF
J gene: TRBJ2-3
D gene: TRBD1
clone size: few
V gene: TRBV10-3

CDR3 protein: CASSLDSRNYGYTF
J gene: TRBJ1-2
D gene: NA
clone size: NA
V gene: TRBV5-1

CDR3 protein: CASGTGQANEKLFF
J gene: TRBJ1-4
D gene: TRBD1
clone size: NA
V gene: TRBV28

CDR3 protein: CASSSRVGGTEAFF
J gene: TRBJ1-1
D gene: NA
clone size: NA
V gene: TRBV7-3

CDR3 protein: CASSLGPRDELFF
J gene: TRBJ1-4
D gene: NA
clone size: once
V gene: TRBV11-2

CDR3 protein: CASSHRTSYGYTF
J gene: TRBJ1-2
D gene: NA
clone size: NA
V gene: TRBV13

CDR3 protein: CASSLDFQGTEAFF
J gene: TRBJ1-1
D gene: NA
clone size: NA
V gene: TRBV7-9

CDR3 protein: CASSPTAGEQYF
J gene: TRBJ2-7
D gene: NA
clone size: NA
V gene: TRBV4-1

CDR3 protein: CASSRDRLNEKLFF
J gene: TRBJ1-4
D gene: TRBD1
clone size: NA
V gene: TRBV19

CDR3 protein: CASRDRGRDTEAFF
J gene: TRBJ1-1
D gene: TRBD1
clone size: NA
V gene: TRBV5-1

CDR3 protein: CATSRDWGGGSPLHF
J gene: TRBJ1-6
D gene: NA
clone size: NA
V gene: TRBV15

CDR3 protein: CSSSVGQASYEQYF
J gene: TRBJ2-7
D gene: TRBD1
clone size: NA
V gene: TRBV7-9

CDR3 protein: CASTSLGGAYEQYF
J gene: TRBJ2-7
D gene: TRBD2
clone size: NA
V gene: TRBV28

CDR3 protein: CASSQDRQRDYEQYF
J gene: TRBJ2-7
D gene: NA
clone size: NA
V gene: TRBV14

CDR3 protein: CASSLSLAGFPYEQYF
J gene: TRBJ2-7
D gene: TRBD2
clone size: NA
V gene: TRBV13

CDR3 protein: CASSQAPQGSYGYTF
J gene: TRBJ1-2
D gene: TRBD1
clone size: NA
V gene: TRBV4-1

CDR3 protein: CASTIRQGNYEQYF
J gene: TRBJ2-7
D gene: TRBD1
clone size: NA
V gene: TRBV6-6

CDR3 protein: CASSRTGDNEQFF
J gene: TRBJ2-1
D gene: TRBD1
clone size: NA
V gene: TRBV28

CDR3 protein: CASSRGRTDTQYF
J gene: TRBJ2-3
D gene: NA
clone size: NA
V gene: TRBV6-1

CDR3 protein: CASSETGANTGELFF
J gene: TRBJ2-2
D gene: TRBD1
clone size: NA
V gene: TRBV6-1

CDR3 protein: CSVEDGGITEQFF
J gene: TRBJ2-1
D gene: NA
clone size: once
V gene: TRBV29-1

CDR3 protein: CAISPKTGVSQTGELFF
J gene: TRBJ2-2
D gene: TRBD1
clone size: NA
V gene: TRBV10-3

CDR3 protein: CASSETRTYNEQFF
J gene: TRBJ2-1
D gene: NA
clone size: NA
V gene: TRBV6-1

CDR3 protein: CASSEAVREIVDEQYF
J gene: TRBJ2-7
D gene: TRBD2
clone size: NA
V gene: TRBV6-1